This TCR delta chain appears in the sequencing data of a study of gamma-delta chains in newborns, infants, children. Overall study context: Innate gammadelta T cells reportedly expand polyclonally right after birth, driven by microbial exposure, per the title.

TCRdb redid the clone calls on the reads with CATT. The profile shows 7,500 to 10,000 delta-chain clones, about 22% of them singletons. The CDR3 length is 19 residues. J gave up 2 bases and V 3 bases, and 20 bases lay outside the gene matches. The V gene's germline CDR1 is GEAIGNYY and CDR2 EKD. The TCR originated in a child who was a newborn, infant or young child, either healthy, febrile or measles-vaccinated (not recorded which). This chain uses TRDV2 with TRDJ1; TRDD3 aligns across 7 bases. Sequenced: blood. In DNA form, the CDR3 reads TGTGCCTGTGACGTCATGACCTTCAGGGATACCCAGTGGACCGATAAACTCATCTTT. Translating gives CACDVMTFRDTQWTDKLIF.